The present T cell receptor beta chain was sequenced within a study of patients and donors after allogeneic stem cell transplantation. CDR1 is SEHNR and CDR2 is FQNEAQ in the germline V gene (reference sequence). CDR3 size: 11 residues. V was clipped by 5 bases and J by 7 bases, with 9 bases between them. MiXCR, run by TCRdb on the RT-PCR reads, gives a single entry per CDR3 protein. This table has 90,000 to 120,000 distinct CDR3 sequences, approximately 40% appearing once. This TCR came from a human donor who was either an allogeneic HSCT recipient or a stem cell or donor lymphocyte infusion donor (not recorded which). It is not recorded whose cells these are; they may come from a transplant donor. The V and J genes are TRBV7-9 and TRBJ2-7; D call uncertain. Sample: blood, either unsorted or a sorted T cell fraction (not recorded which). CDR3 in amino acids: CASSQRREQYF. Here the CDR3 DNA reads TGTGCCAGCAGCCAAAGACGGGAGCAGTACTTC.